Detailed here is one T cell receptor (beta chain). The antigen is unknown. These data originate in a study of T-cell reconstitution after alpha-beta-depleted transplantation in children. For TCRbeta, the library was prepared with unique molecular identifiers. TCRdb fed the PCR reads into MiXCR, producing one record per CDR3 protein. In the table there are 200,000 to 300,000 distinct CDR3 sequences, 25% of which are singletons. General observations from the study: In patients about two months after transplant, alpha-beta T cells reportedly arose from several hundred expanded graft clones. T-cell counts and diversity were attributed mostly to newly produced T cells one year after transplant.

The clonotype originates from a girl aged 2 to 10 with Fanconi anemia, due to receive a stem cell transplant. The material was PBMCs, obtained before TCRalphabeta/CD19-depleted stem cell transplant.

The CDR3 reads CASSQDELAGNGDEQFF. CDR3 in DNA: TGTGCCAGCAGCCAAGACGAACTAGCGGGTAATGGAGATGAGCAGTTCTTC. The V gene is TRBV4-2, the J gene TRBJ2-1; 9 bases agree with TRBD2. Germline lookup yields CDR1 LGHNA and CDR2 YNFKEQ. This CDR3 contains 17 residues. The V gene end was trimmed by 0 bases and the J gene end by 8 bases; junction bases not matched to a gene: 11.